This T cell receptor beta chain emerged from a study of shared clonotypes between healthy human individuals. This clone showed up just once. What it binds is unknown. Trimming took off 0 bases at V and 6 bases at J, with 2 bases between the two ends. The CDR3 is made up of 12 amino acids. CDR1 and CDR2 from the germline V gene are SEHNR and FQNEAQ (reference sequence). Produced via immunoSEQ multiplex PCR; TCRdb's table is partial and in-frame only. The data contain around 1.6 million clones, 98% of them seen just once; the ten biggest clones take up around 0.47%. Each donor was a Caucasian adult residing in Nashville, Tennessee. Splitting the CD4+ cells yielded a CD45RA+ naive subset and a CD45RA-negative memory subset. Overall study findings and caveats: Shared clonotypes across all four donors exceeded non-shared ones in generation probability. The sharing of 4.5% to 5.5% of naive CD4 clonotypes was seen across a few donors.

The source material was naive CD4+ T cells sorted from blood. Described subset: CD45RA+ positively selected. J is TRBJ2-2 and V is TRBV7-9; D gene unclear. This receptor was identified in a man aged 25-45 years in good health. The DNA of the CDR3 is TGTGCCAGCAGCTTAGCCCCCGGGGAGCTGTTTTTT. This translates into CASSLAPGELFF.